A selection of T cell receptor beta chains follows, all from one sample in a study of blood T cell repertoires in COVID-19. The method was immunoSEQ multiplex PCR; TCRdb's version includes in-frame clones alone and lacks a portion of them. The data contain around 380,000 clones, around 87% of them singletons. The specimen was PBMCs or T cells enriched from blood (not recorded which). These receptors originate from a man aged 25 to 45 who had recovered from COVID-19. Both conserved end residues are part of each CDR3. The D gene is left open where the match is weak. The size entry is marked missing in some rows and otherwise reads once, few, many or a size class.

v_gene: TRBV7-9; d_gene: TRBD1; abundance: few; j_gene: TRBJ1-3; CDR3nt: TGTGCCAGCAGCGTTCCGGGACAGGGAGTTGGAAACACCATATATTTT; CDR3aa: CASSVPGQGVGNTIYF
v_gene: TRBV7-7; d_gene: TRBD2; abundance: NA; j_gene: TRBJ2-3; CDR3nt: TGTGCTAGCAGCCCAGGACTAGCGGGAACTAGCACAGATACGCAGTATTTT; CDR3aa: CASSPGLAGTSTDTQYF
v_gene: TRBV19; d_gene: TRBD1; abundance: once; j_gene: TRBJ1-1; CDR3nt: TGTGCCAGTAGCAGACAGGGGTTGGTGGACACTGAAGCTTTCTTT; CDR3aa: CASSRQGLVDTEAFF
v_gene: TRBV14; d_gene: NA; abundance: NA; j_gene: TRBJ1-1; CDR3nt: TGTGCCAGCAGCCAAGTAAACACTGAAGCTTTCTTT; CDR3aa: CASSQVNTEAFF
v_gene: TRBV10-3; d_gene: TRBD1; abundance: NA; j_gene: TRBJ1-5; CDR3nt: TGTGCCATCAGTGAGGGCCCCATCGGGACAGCGGATCAGCCCCAGCATTTT; CDR3aa: CAISEGPIGTADQPQHF
v_gene: TRBV5-1; d_gene: TRBD1; abundance: once; j_gene: TRBJ1-1; CDR3nt: TGCGCCAGCAGCCTAGGACAGGGCCGAGGAGCTTTCTTT; CDR3aa: CASSLGQGRGAFF
v_gene: TRBV6-5; d_gene: TRBD1; abundance: NA; j_gene: TRBJ1-1; CDR3nt: TGTGCCAGCAGTAAATGGACAGGCGGGAACACTGAAGCTTTCTTT; CDR3aa: CASSKWTGGNTEAFF
v_gene: TRBV11-2; d_gene: NA; abundance: NA; j_gene: TRBJ1-2; CDR3nt: TGTGCCAGCAGCTTAGAACCGACAGCTAGGTATGGCTACACCTTC; CDR3aa: CASSLEPTARYGYTF
v_gene: TRBV3-1/TRBV3-2; d_gene: NA; abundance: NA; j_gene: TRBJ2-5; CDR3nt: TGTGCCAGCAGCCAAGTGGGGCTAGAGACCCAGTACTTC; CDR3aa: CASSQVGLETQYF
v_gene: TRBV5-1; d_gene: NA; abundance: NA; j_gene: TRBJ1-4; CDR3nt: TGCGCCAGCAGCTTGGTGCAGAGGGCAACTAATGAAAAACTGTTTTTT; CDR3aa: CASSLVQRATNEKLFF
v_gene: TRBV15; d_gene: NA; abundance: NA; j_gene: TRBJ1-1; CDR3nt: TGTGCCACCAGCAGAACCGGGACACGGGGTAGGTGGAGCACTGAAGCTTTCTTT; CDR3aa: CATSRTGTRGRWSTEAFF
v_gene: TRBV29-1; d_gene: NA; abundance: NA; j_gene: TRBJ1-1; CDR3nt: TGCAGGGGACACTTGAACACTGAAGCTTTCTTT; CDR3aa: CRGHLNTEAFF
v_gene: TRBV11-2; d_gene: TRBD2; abundance: NA; j_gene: TRBJ2-2; CDR3nt: TGTGCCAGCAGCCAATATGGGAGGGCCGGGGAGCTGTTTTTT; CDR3aa: CASSQYGRAGELFF
v_gene: TRBV9; d_gene: TRBD2; abundance: NA; j_gene: TRBJ2-1; CDR3nt: TGTGCCAGCAGTTACTCCGACTTTAGCGGGGGCTTCCCGAATGAGCAGTTCTTC; CDR3aa: CASSYSDFSGGFPNEQFF
v_gene: TRBV18; d_gene: TRBD1; abundance: NA; j_gene: TRBJ1-4; CDR3nt: TGTGCCAGCTCACCAGGCCCAGGGGGGATTAATGAAAAACTGTTTTTT; CDR3aa: CASSPGPGGINEKLFF
v_gene: TRBV6-5; d_gene: TRBD1; abundance: NA; j_gene: TRBJ1-1; CDR3nt: TGTGCCAGCTCCCGGACAGGGTTGAACACTGAAGCTTTCTTT; CDR3aa: CASSRTGLNTEAFF
v_gene: TRBV30; d_gene: NA; abundance: few; j_gene: TRBJ1-5; CDR3nt: TGTGCCTGGAGTGTACGCAGGGGTCAGCCCCAGCATTTT; CDR3aa: CAWSVRRGQPQHF
v_gene: TRBV3-1/TRBV3-2; d_gene: TRBD1; abundance: NA; j_gene: TRBJ2-6; CDR3nt: TGTGCCAGCAGCCAAACCCCAAATGGGGACAGGGGCCAACCTGGGGCCAACGTCCTGACTTTC; CDR3aa: CASSQTPNGDRGQPGANVLTF
v_gene: TRBV5-4; d_gene: TRBD1; abundance: NA; j_gene: TRBJ1-1; CDR3nt: TGTGCCAGCAGCTTCAGGGGGCGCGAAGCTTTCTTT; CDR3aa: CASSFRGREAFF
v_gene: TRBV4-2; d_gene: NA; abundance: once; j_gene: TRBJ1-6; CDR3nt: TGTGCCAGCAGCCAAGAAGGGCACAGGGTCAATTCACCCCTCCACTTT; CDR3aa: CASSQEGHRVNSPLHF
v_gene: TRBV30; d_gene: TRBD1; abundance: NA; j_gene: TRBJ1-1; CDR3nt: TGTGCCGCCTCGACAGGGGCTAACACTGAAGCTTTCTTT; CDR3aa: CAASTGANTEAFF
v_gene: TRBV5-6; d_gene: NA; abundance: NA; j_gene: TRBJ1-1; CDR3nt: TGTGCCAGCAGCTTGGTGTTCGGGGAGAAGAACACTGAAGCTTTCTTT; CDR3aa: CASSLVFGEKNTEAFF
v_gene: TRBV5-1; d_gene: TRBD2; abundance: NA; j_gene: TRBJ2-3; CDR3nt: TGCGCCAGCAGCTCCGGACTAGCGGGATACACAGATACGCAGTATTTT; CDR3aa: CASSSGLAGYTDTQYF
v_gene: TRBV7-9; d_gene: NA; abundance: NA; j_gene: TRBJ1-6; CDR3nt: TGTGCCAGCAGCTTAGCCGGGGCAGGGAGGAGGTCACCCCTCCACTTT; CDR3aa: CASSLAGAGRRSPLHF
v_gene: TRBV12-5; d_gene: TRBD2; abundance: NA; j_gene: TRBJ2-1; CDR3nt: TGTGCTAGTGGAACTAGCGGGGGGGCCGGTGAGCAGTTCTTC; CDR3aa: CASGTSGGAGEQFF
v_gene: TRBV11-1; d_gene: NA; abundance: once; j_gene: TRBJ2-6; CDR3nt: TGTGCCAGCAGCCTCGGGTCTCCTGGGGCCAACGTCCTGACTTTC; CDR3aa: CASSLGSPGANVLTF
v_gene: TRBV5-4; d_gene: NA; abundance: NA; j_gene: TRBJ2-5; CDR3nt: TGTGCCAGCAGCTTGGGTGGGGGGACTCAAGAGACCCAGTACTTC; CDR3aa: CASSLGGGTQETQYF
v_gene: TRBV4-1; d_gene: NA; abundance: NA; j_gene: TRBJ1-6; CDR3nt: TGCGCCAGCAGCCAAGAGACAGTTAATTCACCCCTCCACTTT; CDR3aa: CASSQETVNSPLHF
v_gene: TRBV9; d_gene: TRBD2; abundance: NA; j_gene: TRBJ2-5; CDR3nt: TGTGCCAGCAGCGTAGGAGTTGTGGAGCGGGGGTTCCAAGAGACCCAGTACTTC; CDR3aa: CASSVGVVERGFQETQYF
v_gene: TRBV9; d_gene: TRBD2; abundance: NA; j_gene: TRBJ2-7; CDR3nt: TGTGCCAGCAGCGTAGAGGTGACTAGCTTCGCCTACGAGCAGTACTTC; CDR3aa: CASSVEVTSFAYEQYF
v_gene: TRBV12-5; d_gene: TRBD2; abundance: NA; j_gene: TRBJ2-2; CDR3nt: TGTGCTAGTGGTTTGAGTAGCGGGGGCCAAACCGGGGAGCTGTTTTTT; CDR3aa: CASGLSSGGQTGELFF
v_gene: TRBV28; d_gene: TRBD1; abundance: NA; j_gene: TRBJ2-7; CDR3nt: TGTGCCAGCAGCCGCCCGGGACAGGGGTACGAGCAGTACTTC; CDR3aa: CASSRPGQGYEQYF
v_gene: TRBV7-2; d_gene: TRBD1; abundance: NA; j_gene: TRBJ1-6; CDR3nt: TGTGCCAGCAGCTGGTGGACAGGGGGTAATTCACCCCTCCACTTT; CDR3aa: CASSWWTGGNSPLHF
v_gene: TRBV6-1; d_gene: NA; abundance: NA; j_gene: TRBJ2-2; CDR3nt: TGTGCCAGCTGTGTGGCTGGGTTCAAAACGGGAACCGGGGAGCTGTTTTTT; CDR3aa: CASCVAGFKTGTGELFF
v_gene: TRBV18; d_gene: NA; abundance: once; j_gene: TRBJ1-4; CDR3nt: TGTGCCAGCTCACCACAACCAGGTGAAAAACTGTTTTTT; CDR3aa: CASSPQPGEKLFF
v_gene: TRBV2; d_gene: NA; abundance: NA; j_gene: TRBJ1-5; CDR3nt: TGTGCCAGCAGTACTCCTCAGCCCCAGCATTTT; CDR3aa: CASSTPQPQHF
v_gene: TRBV5-6; d_gene: NA; abundance: NA; j_gene: TRBJ2-3; CDR3nt: TGTGCCAGCAGCCTCGGGATCGGAGATACGCAGTATTTT; CDR3aa: CASSLGIGDTQYF
v_gene: TRBV30; d_gene: NA; abundance: once; j_gene: TRBJ2-3; CDR3nt: TGTGCCTGGAGCTTCGGTGGGTCTAGCGGCACAGATACGCAGTATTTT; CDR3aa: CAWSFGGSSGTDTQYF
v_gene: TRBV12-3/TRBV12-4; d_gene: NA; abundance: NA; j_gene: TRBJ2-1; CDR3nt: TGTGCCAGCCGGACAATCCAATCCAATGAGCAGTTCTTC; CDR3aa: CASRTIQSNEQFF
v_gene: TRBV11-3; d_gene: NA; abundance: once; j_gene: TRBJ1-1; CDR3nt: TGTGCCAGCAGCTTAGATGGGACATTCGGCGCTGAAGCTTTCTTT; CDR3aa: CASSLDGTFGAEAFF
v_gene: TRBV30; d_gene: NA; abundance: NA; j_gene: TRBJ1-6; CDR3nt: TGTGCCTGGAGTCCCCCGGGGGTCTCCTATAATTCACCCCTCCACTTT; CDR3aa: CAWSPPGVSYNSPLHF
v_gene: TRBV30; d_gene: NA; abundance: NA; j_gene: TRBJ1-6; CDR3nt: TGTGCCTGGAAGAAAGGGAAGGGAGCTTATTCACCCCTCCACTTT; CDR3aa: CAWKKGKGAYSPLHF
v_gene: TRBV6-5; d_gene: NA; abundance: NA; j_gene: TRBJ1-2; CDR3nt: TGTGCCAGCAGCGAGGCCGGGGGGTATGGCTACACCTTC; CDR3aa: CASSEAGGYGYTF
v_gene: TRBV6-5; d_gene: NA; abundance: once; j_gene: TRBJ2-7; CDR3nt: TGTGCCAGCAGCAACTTATACGAGCAGTACTTC; CDR3aa: CASSNLYEQYF
v_gene: TRBV2; d_gene: TRBD2; abundance: NA; j_gene: TRBJ2-7; CDR3nt: TGTGCCAGCAGCGGAGTGAGGCGGGGGGCGACCTACGAGCAGTACTTC; CDR3aa: CASSGVRRGATYEQYF
v_gene: TRBV7-9; d_gene: NA; abundance: NA; j_gene: TRBJ1-2; CDR3nt: TGTGCCAGCGCGATAAGCGAGCGAGCCTATGGCTACACCTTC; CDR3aa: CASAISERAYGYTF
v_gene: TRBV7-2; d_gene: NA; abundance: NA; j_gene: TRBJ2-5; CDR3nt: TGTGCCAGCAGCTTAGCGGGGGCCCAAGAGACCCAGTACTTC; CDR3aa: CASSLAGAQETQYF
v_gene: TRBV10-3; d_gene: NA; abundance: once; j_gene: TRBJ2-7; CDR3nt: TGTGCCATCAGTGAGTTAGCCTACGAGCAGTACTTC; CDR3aa: CAISELAYEQYF
v_gene: TRBV11-2; d_gene: TRBD2; abundance: NA; j_gene: TRBJ2-7; CDR3nt: TGTGCCAGCAGCTTAGACGGTCTAGCGGGGGGGTACGAGCAGTACTTC; CDR3aa: CASSLDGLAGGYEQYF
v_gene: TRBV7-3; d_gene: NA; abundance: NA; j_gene: TRBJ2-5; CDR3nt: TGTGCCAGCAGCTTCGGACATCAAGAGACCCAGTACTTC; CDR3aa: CASSFGHQETQYF
v_gene: TRBV5-6; d_gene: NA; abundance: NA; j_gene: TRBJ2-5; CDR3nt: TGTGCCAGCAGCTTGAGCGGGCAAGAGACCCAGTACTTC; CDR3aa: CASSLSGQETQYF
v_gene: TRBV9; d_gene: TRBD1; abundance: NA; j_gene: TRBJ1-1; CDR3nt: TGTGCCAGCAGCCGACAGGGGGCATTCAACACTGAAGCTTTCTTT; CDR3aa: CASSRQGAFNTEAFF
v_gene: TRBV5-1; d_gene: TRBD1; abundance: once; j_gene: TRBJ1-1; CDR3nt: TGCGCCAGCAGTCTCATTCAAGGACAGGGGCGACTTTTT; CDR3aa: CASSLIQGQGRLF
v_gene: TRBV28; d_gene: TRBD1; abundance: NA; j_gene: TRBJ1-1; CDR3nt: TGTGCCAGCAGTGTTTCAGGGGGGCACACTGAAGCTTTCTTT; CDR3aa: CASSVSGGHTEAFF
v_gene: TRBV18; d_gene: TRBD2; abundance: NA; j_gene: TRBJ2-1; CDR3nt: TGTGCCAGCACACGGGGGGGTACTGAGGAGCAGTTCTTC; CDR3aa: CASTRGGTEEQFF
v_gene: TRBV18; d_gene: NA; abundance: NA; j_gene: TRBJ2-1; CDR3nt: TGTGCCAGTCAAGGACTCTCCAACAATGAGCAGTTCTTC; CDR3aa: CASQGLSNNEQFF
v_gene: TRBV7-2; d_gene: NA; abundance: NA; j_gene: TRBJ1-6; CDR3nt: TGTGCCAGCAGCTTAGTCTCCGGGAGTCAGTCCTATAATTCACCCCTCCACTTT; CDR3aa: CASSLVSGSQSYNSPLHF
v_gene: TRBV7-2; d_gene: NA; abundance: once; j_gene: TRBJ1-4; CDR3nt: TGTGCCAGCAGTTCTAGGAGCGCAACTAATGAAAAACTGTTTTTT; CDR3aa: CASSSRSATNEKLFF
v_gene: TRBV6-4; d_gene: TRBD1; abundance: NA; j_gene: TRBJ2-5; CDR3nt: TGTGCCAGCAGTCAGGGGGCGGGGGAGACCCAGTACTTC; CDR3aa: CASSQGAGETQYF